This record concerns one T cell receptor (beta chain) sequence. The V gene end was trimmed by 7 bases and the J gene end by 5 bases; junction bases not matched to a gene: 10. CDR3 size: 14 residues. The germline CDR1 and CDR2 sequences are MNHEY and SVGAGI. Study processing details: Estimates of nucleated cell counts were drawn from the amplification of reference gene primers. TCRdb keeps only in-frame clones here, not all; method: immunoSEQ multiplex PCR. That table gives V, J and clone size, and the DNA gave D and trimming. Here the sample spans roughly 200,000 clones, around four fifths being singletons. These data are taken from a study of blood T cell repertoires in COVID-19. Study in general: COVID-19 samples from acute and convalescent phases originated in the United States, Italy and Spain. Nucleic acid was either cDNA or gDNA, and it came from T cells, B-cell-depleted T cells, or PBMCs.

The TCR sequence derives from a human donor in a cohort sampled during active COVID-19. Sequencing used peripheral blood. The rearrangement links TRBV6-5 to TRBJ1-2, with TRBD1 identical over 7 bases. The CDR3 protein is CASTRDSTIYGYTF. As DNA, the CDR3 is TGTGCCAGCACTAGGGACAGTACAATTTATGGCTACACCTTC.